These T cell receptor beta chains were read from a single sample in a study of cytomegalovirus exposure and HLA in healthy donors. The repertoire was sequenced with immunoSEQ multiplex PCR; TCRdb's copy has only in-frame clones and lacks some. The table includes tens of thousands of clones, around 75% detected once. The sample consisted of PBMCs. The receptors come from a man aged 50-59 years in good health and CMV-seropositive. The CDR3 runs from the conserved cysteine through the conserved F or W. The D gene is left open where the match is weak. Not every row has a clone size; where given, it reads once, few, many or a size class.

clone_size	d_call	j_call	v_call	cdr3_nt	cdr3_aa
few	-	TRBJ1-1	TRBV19	TGTGCCAGTAGTATGAACGGAGTCTACACTGAAGCTTTCTTT	CASSMNGVYTEAFF
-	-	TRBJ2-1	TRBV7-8	TGTGCCAGCAGCCGAGGAGCCCTCAATGAGCAGTTCTTC	CASSRGALNEQFF
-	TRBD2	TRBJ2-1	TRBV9	TGTGCCAGCACCCCGACTAGCGGTTCATACAATGAGCAGTTCTTC	CASTPTSGSYNEQFF
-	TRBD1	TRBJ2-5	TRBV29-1	TGCAGCGTTCGGACAGGGGCAAAGGGGACCCAGTACTTC	CSVRTGAKGTQYF
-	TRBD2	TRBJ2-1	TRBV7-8	TGTGCCAGCAACATAAGACCCGGGACTAGCGGGAGGGCAGGATACAATGAGCAGTTCTTC	CASNIRPGTSGRAGYNEQFF
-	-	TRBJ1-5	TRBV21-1	TGTGCCAGCAGCAAACATGGCAATCAGCCCCAGCATTTT	CASSKHGNQPQHF
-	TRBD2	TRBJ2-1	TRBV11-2	TGTGCCAGCAGCCGACTAGCGGGGGGCTCCTACAATGAGCAGTTCTTC	CASSRLAGGSYNEQFF
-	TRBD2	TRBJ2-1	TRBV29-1	TGCAGCGTTGACACTAGCGGGGGGGTTAACAATGAGCAGTTCTTC	CSVDTSGGVNNEQFF
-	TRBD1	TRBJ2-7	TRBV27	TGTGCCAGCAGTTCTGGGACAGGGGGGCCCTACGAGCAGTACTTC	CASSSGTGGPYEQYF
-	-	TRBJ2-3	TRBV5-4	TGTGCCAGCAGCCTAACAGATACGCAGTATTTT	CASSLTDTQYF
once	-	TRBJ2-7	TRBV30	TGTGCCTGGAGTGTACGCGGGGATGGGGCCGAGCAGTACTTC	CAWSVRGDGAEQYF
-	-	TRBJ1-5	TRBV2	TGTGCCAGCAGTGAAATGGCAGACTACCAGCCCCAGCATTTT	CASSEMADYQPQHF
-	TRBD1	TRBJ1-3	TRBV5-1	TGCGCCAGCAGCTTGAATTCCGGGATTAACAGGGGGCCGGGAAACACCATATATTTT	CASSLNSGINRGPGNTIYF
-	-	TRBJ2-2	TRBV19	TGTGCCAGTAGTCTCGTCAACACCGGGGAGCTGTTTTTT	CASSLVNTGELFF
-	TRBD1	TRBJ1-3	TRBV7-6	TGTGCCAGCAGGCCGAGACAGGGGGTATCTTACTCTGGAAACACCATATATTTT	CASRPRQGVSYSGNTIYF
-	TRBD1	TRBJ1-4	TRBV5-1	TGCGCCAGCAGGCCCGGGACAGGGGATGAAAAACTGTTTTTT	CASRPGTGDEKLFF
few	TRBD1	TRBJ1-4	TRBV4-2	TGTGCCAGCAGCCAAGATAGGCACAGGGGGGTTCTTATTTACGAAAAACTGTTTTTT	CASSQDRHRGVLIYEKLFF
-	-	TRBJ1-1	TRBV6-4	TGTGCCAGCAGTAACAGGGTGAACACTGAAGCTTTCTTT	CASSNRVNTEAFF
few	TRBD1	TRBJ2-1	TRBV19	TGTGCCAGTACCTCGGACAGGGGAACATACAATGAGCAGTTCTTC	CASTSDRGTYNEQFF
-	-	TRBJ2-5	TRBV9	TGTGCCAGCAGCGTAGTGGGGGACTCCTACCAAGAGACCCAGTACTTC	CASSVVGDSYQETQYF
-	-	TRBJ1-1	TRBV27	TGTGCCAGCAGCCAGTACACAGGGTCCAACACTGAAGCTTTCTTT	CASSQYTGSNTEAFF
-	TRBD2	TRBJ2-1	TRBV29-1	TGCAGCGTTGAACGCGCTAGCGGCTACAATGAGCAGTTCTTC	CSVERASGYNEQFF
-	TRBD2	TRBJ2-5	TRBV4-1	TGCGCCAGCAGCCAAGAGGACTTTACTAGCGGGGGGGCGCGGACCCAGTACTTC	CASSQEDFTSGGARTQYF
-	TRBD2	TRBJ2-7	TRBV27	TGTGCCAGCAGTCCCCTTCTAGCGGGGGGGAGCTCCTACGAGCAGTACTTC	CASSPLLAGGSSYEQYF
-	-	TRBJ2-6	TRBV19	TGTGCCAGTAGTACCTTAATAGAAGGGGCGATCCGCTCTGGGGCCAACGTCCTGACTTTC	CASSTLIEGAIRSGANVLTF
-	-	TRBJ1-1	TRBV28	TGTGCCAGCAGTTTATCTACGGTACGTGAGGACACTGAAGCTTTCTTT	CASSLSTVREDTEAFF
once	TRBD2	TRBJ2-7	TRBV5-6	TGTGCCAGCAGCTTGGGGGGACTAGGCTCCTACGAGCAGTACTTC	CASSLGGLGSYEQYF
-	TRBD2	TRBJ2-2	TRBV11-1	TGTGCCAGCAGCCTACGGACTAGCGGGGGAGCCGGGGAGCTGTTTTTT	CASSLRTSGGAGELFF
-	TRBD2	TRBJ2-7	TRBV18	TGTGCCAGCGAGGGAAAGTCTGGGACTAGCTCACCCTCCTACGAGCAGTGCTTC	CASEGKSGTSSPSYEQCF
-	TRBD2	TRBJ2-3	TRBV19	TGTGCCAGTAGTGTACTAGCGGGGGGGCCGGATACGCAGTATTTT	CASSVLAGGPDTQYF
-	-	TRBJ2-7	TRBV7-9	TGTGCCAGCAGCTTAATAGCGGCATACGAGCAGTACTTC	CASSLIAAYEQYF
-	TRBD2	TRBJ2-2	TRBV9	TGTGCCAGCAGCACGGGACTAGCGGGGGGTACCGGGGAGCTGTTTTTT	CASSTGLAGGTGELFF
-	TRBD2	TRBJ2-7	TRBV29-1	TGCAGCGTTTTCGGGACTAGCGGGAGCCATTTCTACGAGCAGTACTTC	CSVFGTSGSHFYEQYF
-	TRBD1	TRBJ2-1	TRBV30	TGTGCCTCTGGACAGGACCTCCGCGAGCAGTTCTTC	CASGQDLREQFF
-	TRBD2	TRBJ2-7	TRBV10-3	TGTGCCATCAGTGAGCCGACTAGCGGGAGGACCTACGAGCAGTACTTC	CAISEPTSGRTYEQYF
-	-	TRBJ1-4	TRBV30	TGTGCCTGGAGTGTATTTACGAGAGGGGAAAAACTGTTTTTT	CAWSVFTRGEKLFF
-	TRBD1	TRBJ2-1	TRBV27	TGTGCCAGCAGTAGCCCGGGACAGGAGAATAATGAGCAGTTCTTC	CASSSPGQENNEQFF
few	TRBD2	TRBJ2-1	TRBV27	TGTGCCAGCAGCCCTGACGGGGGGTTCTCCTACAATGAGCAGTTCTTC	CASSPDGGFSYNEQFF
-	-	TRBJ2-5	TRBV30	TGTGCCTGGAGTCTCGGGGGGCCAGAGACCCAGTACTTC	CAWSLGGPETQYF
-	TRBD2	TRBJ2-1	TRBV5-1	TGCGCCAGCAGCTTGGAGCTAGCGGGGCACAATGAGCAGTTCTTC	CASSLELAGHNEQFF
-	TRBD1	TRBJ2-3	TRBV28	TGTGCCAGCTCGGACAGGGGACCCACAGATACGCAGTATTTT	CASSDRGPTDTQYF
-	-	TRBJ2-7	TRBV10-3	TGTGCCATCAGTGACACTACCTACGAGCAGTACTTC	CAISDTTYEQYF
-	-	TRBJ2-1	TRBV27	TGTGCCAGCAGGAAAAGCGGGCCGGGGACGAATGAGCAGTTCTTC	CASRKSGPGTNEQFF